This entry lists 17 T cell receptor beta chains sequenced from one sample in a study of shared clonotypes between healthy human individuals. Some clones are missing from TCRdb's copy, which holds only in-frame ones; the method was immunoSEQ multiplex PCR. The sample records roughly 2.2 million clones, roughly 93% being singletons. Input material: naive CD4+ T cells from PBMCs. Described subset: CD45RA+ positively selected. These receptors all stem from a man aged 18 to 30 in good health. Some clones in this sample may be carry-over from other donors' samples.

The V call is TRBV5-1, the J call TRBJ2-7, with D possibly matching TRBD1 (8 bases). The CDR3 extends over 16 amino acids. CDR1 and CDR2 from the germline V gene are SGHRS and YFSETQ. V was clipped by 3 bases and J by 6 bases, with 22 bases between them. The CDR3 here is CASSSSGQGGGSEQYF. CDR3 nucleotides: TGCGCCAGCAGCTCGTCCGGACAGGGAGGGGGCTCCGAGCAGTACTTC.

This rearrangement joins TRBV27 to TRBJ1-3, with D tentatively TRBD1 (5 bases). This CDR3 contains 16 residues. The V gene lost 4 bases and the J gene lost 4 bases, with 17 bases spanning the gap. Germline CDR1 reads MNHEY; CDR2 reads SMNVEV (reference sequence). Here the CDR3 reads CASSSRGGTHGNTIYF. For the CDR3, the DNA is TGTGCCAGCAGTTCCCGAGGAGGGACTCACGGAAACACCATATATTTT.

The CDR3 loop is CASRRTGGRETQYF. DNA of the CDR3: TGTGCCAGCAGACGGACCGGAGGCAGAGAGACCCAGTACTTC. The rearrangement links TRBV27 to TRBJ2-5, with D tentatively TRBD2 (5 bases). Germline values: CDR1 MNHEY, CDR2 SMNVEV (reference sequence). This CDR3 has 14 residues. Trimming stripped 6 bases from V and 4 bases from J, with 15 bases between.

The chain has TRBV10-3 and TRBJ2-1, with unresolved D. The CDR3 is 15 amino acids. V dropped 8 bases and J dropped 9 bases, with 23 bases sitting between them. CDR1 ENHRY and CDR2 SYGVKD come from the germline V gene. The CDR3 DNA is TGTGCCATCGCCCCTCCTCGTCGGGCATCCGGTGAGCAGTTCTTC. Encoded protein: CAIAPPRRASGEQFF.

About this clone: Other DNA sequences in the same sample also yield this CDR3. This CDR3 is CASSPDSTGELFF. The DNA of the CDR3 is TGTGCCAGCTCACCGGACAGCACCGGGGAGCTGTTTTTT. The V call is TRBV18, the J call TRBJ2-2; a possible D gene is TRBD1 (6 bases). The germline gives CDR1 KGHSH, CDR2 LQKENI. The CDR3 is 13 amino acids. The V and J ends lost 3 bases and 4 bases respectively, with 6 bases between them.

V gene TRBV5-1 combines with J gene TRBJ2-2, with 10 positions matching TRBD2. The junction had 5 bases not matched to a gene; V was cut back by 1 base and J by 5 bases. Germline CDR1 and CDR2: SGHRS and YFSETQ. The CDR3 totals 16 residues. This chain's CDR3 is CASSLRETSGTGELFF. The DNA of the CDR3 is TGCGCCAGCAGCTTGCGTGAGACTAGCGGGACCGGGGAGCTGTTTTTT.

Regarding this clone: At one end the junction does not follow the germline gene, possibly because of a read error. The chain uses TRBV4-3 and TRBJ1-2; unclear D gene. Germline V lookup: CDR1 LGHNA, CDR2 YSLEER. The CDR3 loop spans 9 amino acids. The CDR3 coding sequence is TGCGCCAGCAGCCAAGAACTGGCCTTC. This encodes CASSQELAF.

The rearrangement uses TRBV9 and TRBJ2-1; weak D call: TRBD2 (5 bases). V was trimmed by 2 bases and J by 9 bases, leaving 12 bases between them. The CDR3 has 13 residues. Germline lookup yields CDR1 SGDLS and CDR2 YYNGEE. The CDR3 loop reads CASSVPNSGEQFF. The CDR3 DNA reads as TGTGCCAGCAGCGTCCCTAACAGCGGTGAGCAGTTCTTC.

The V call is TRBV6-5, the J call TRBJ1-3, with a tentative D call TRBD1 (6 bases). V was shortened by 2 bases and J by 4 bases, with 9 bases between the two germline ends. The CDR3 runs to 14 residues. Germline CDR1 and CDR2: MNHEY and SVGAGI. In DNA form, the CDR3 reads TGTGCCAGCAGTTACGGCGGGGGCGGAAACACCATATATTTT. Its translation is CASSYGGGGNTIYF.

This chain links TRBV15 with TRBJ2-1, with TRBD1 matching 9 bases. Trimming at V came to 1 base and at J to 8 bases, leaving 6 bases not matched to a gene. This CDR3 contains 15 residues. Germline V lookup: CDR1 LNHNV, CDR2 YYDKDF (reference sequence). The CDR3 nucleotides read TGTGCCACCAGCAGAGGACAGGGGGTTATCGATGAGCAGTTCTTC. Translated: CATSRGQGVIDEQFF.

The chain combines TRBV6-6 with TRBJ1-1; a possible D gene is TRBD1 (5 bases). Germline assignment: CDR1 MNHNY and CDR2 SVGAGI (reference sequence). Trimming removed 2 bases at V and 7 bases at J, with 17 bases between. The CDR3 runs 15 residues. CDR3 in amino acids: CASSYESGGRGEAFF. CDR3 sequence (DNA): TGTGCCAGCAGTTACGAATCCGGGGGTAGAGGTGAAGCTTTCTTT.

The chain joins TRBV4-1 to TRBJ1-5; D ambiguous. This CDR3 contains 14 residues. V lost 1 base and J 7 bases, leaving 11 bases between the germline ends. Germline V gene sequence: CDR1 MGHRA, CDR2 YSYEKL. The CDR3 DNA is TGCGCCAGCAGCCAAGCACAGAGTCAACAGCCCCAGCATTTT. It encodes CASSQAQSQQPQHF.

DNA of the CDR3: TGTGCCTGGTGGGGCAGGGGCCTCGGGAACACTGAAGCTTTCTTT. Its protein is CAWWGRGLGNTEAFF. The chain links TRBV30 to TRBJ1-1; perhaps TRBD1 as D (6 bases). The CDR3 runs 15 residues. CDR1 is GTSNPN and CDR2 is SVGIG in the germline V gene (reference sequence). V was shortened by 5 bases and J by 1 base, with 17 bases between the two germline ends.

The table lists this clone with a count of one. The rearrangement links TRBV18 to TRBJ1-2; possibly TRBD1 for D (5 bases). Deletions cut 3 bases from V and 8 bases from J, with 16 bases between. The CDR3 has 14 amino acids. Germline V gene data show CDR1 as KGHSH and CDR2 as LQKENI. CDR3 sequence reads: CASSPSAGNIGYTF. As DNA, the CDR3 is TGTGCCAGCTCACCGTCTGCAGGGAATATCGGCTACACCTTC.

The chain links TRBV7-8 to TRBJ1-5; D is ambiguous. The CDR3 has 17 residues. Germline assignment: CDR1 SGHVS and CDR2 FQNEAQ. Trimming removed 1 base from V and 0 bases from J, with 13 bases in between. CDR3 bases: TGTGCCAGCAGCTTAGGGGCCACCCCCTTTAGCAATCAGCCCCAGCATTTT. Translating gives CASSLGATPFSNQPQHF.

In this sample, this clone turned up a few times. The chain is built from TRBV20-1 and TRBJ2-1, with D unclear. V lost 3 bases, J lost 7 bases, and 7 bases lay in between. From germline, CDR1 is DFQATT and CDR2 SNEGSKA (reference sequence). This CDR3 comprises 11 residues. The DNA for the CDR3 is TGCAGTGCTAGTCGTGAGAATGAGCAGTTCTTC. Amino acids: CSASRENEQFF.

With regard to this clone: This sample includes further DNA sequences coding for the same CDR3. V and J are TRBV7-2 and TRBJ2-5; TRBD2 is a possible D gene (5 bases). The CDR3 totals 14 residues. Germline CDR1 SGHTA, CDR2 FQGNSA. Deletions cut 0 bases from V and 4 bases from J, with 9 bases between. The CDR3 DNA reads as TGTGCCAGCAGCTTAGCAGGTGGAGGAGAGACCCAGTACTTC. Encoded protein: CASSLAGGGETQYF.